This entry lists 16 T cell receptor beta chains sequenced from one sample in a study of blood T cell repertoires in COVID-19. Data came from immunoSEQ multiplex PCR; TCRdb stores just in-frame clones and leaves some out. There are approximately 320,000 clones in the sample; roughly 89% occur only once, and 11% lies in the top ten. Sequencing was performed on peripheral blood. Source of these receptors: a woman in her thirties with COVID-19, enrolled during active disease.

This clone was found once. This chain joins TRBV19 and TRBJ2-3; no firm D call. Trimming stripped 6 bases from V and 2 bases from J, with 6 bases between. CDR1 and CDR2 from the germline V gene are LNHDA and SQIVND (reference sequence). The CDR3 covers 12 residues. CDR3 sequence (DNA): TGTGCCAGTAGCCTAGACACAGATACGCAGTATTTT. It translates to CASSLDTDTQYF.

The chain has TRBV28 and TRBJ1-2, with D uncertain. CDR1 is MDHEN, CDR2 SYDVKM, per germline. This CDR3 spans 15 amino acids. Trimming took off 4 bases at V and 8 bases at J, with 20 bases between the two ends. Here the CDR3 DNA reads TGTGCCAGCAGTTCGCTTAAGTGGGCTTCAGTGGGCTACACCTTC. Amino acids: CASSSLKWASVGYTF.

This rearrangement joins TRBV2 to TRBJ1-2, with D tentatively TRBD1 (6 bases). Deletions cut 7 bases from V and 4 bases from J, with 19 bases between. The germline V gene encodes CDR1 SNHLY and CDR2 FYNNEI. The CDR3 sequence is 15 residues long. CDR3 DNA: TGTGCCAGCACCGAGACAGGATCCAACTTCTATGGCTACACCTTC. Its translation: CASTETGSNFYGYTF.

The rearrangement links TRBV3-1 (or the pseudogene TRBV3-2) to TRBJ1-2, with 7 bases matching TRBD1. Germline CDR1 reads LGHDT; CDR2 reads YNNKEL (reference sequence). The CDR3 consists of 13 residues. V shed 3 bases, J shed 2 bases, and the junction held 0 bases outside the gene matches. The CDR3 region is CASSQTGNYGYTF. Here the CDR3 DNA reads TGTGCCAGCAGCCAGACAGGGAACTATGGCTACACCTTC.

This clone was recorded once. The rearrangement uses TRBV27 and TRBJ1-1; possibly TRBD1 for D (5 bases). CDR3 length equals 14 residues. Germline V lookup: CDR1 MNHEY, CDR2 SMNVEV (reference sequence). V lost 5 bases, J lost 3 bases, and 13 bases lay in between. The CDR3 loop is CASSLQGIYTEAFF. Written as DNA, the CDR3 is TGTGCCAGCAGTCTCCAGGGAATTTACACTGAAGCTTTCTTT.

The genes are TRBV28 and TRBJ1-1; no clear D gene. This CDR3 contains 15 residues. The germline V gene encodes CDR1 MDHEN and CDR2 SYDVKM. Trimming took off 6 bases at V and 0 bases at J, with 14 bases between the two ends. The CDR3 bases are TGTGCCAGCAGACCCGGGCCGAGGGTGAACACTGAAGCTTTCTTT. Its protein is CASRPGPRVNTEAFF. Full variable domain (outside the CDR3, taken from reference TRBV28 and TRBJ1-1): DVKVTQSSRYLVKRTGEKVFLECVQDMDHENMFWYRQDPGLGLRLIYFSYDVKMKEKGDIPEGYSVSREKKERFSLILESASTNQTSMYLCASRPGPRVNTEAFFGQGTRLTVV.

This chain connects TRBV3-1 (or the pseudogene TRBV3-2) to TRBJ2-5; no reliable D call. The germline gives CDR1 LGHDT, CDR2 YNNKEL (reference sequence). The CDR3 extends over 13 amino acids. V was pared by 0 bases and J by 5 bases, with 7 bases between. CDR3 nucleotides: TGTGCCAGCAGCCAAGATTGGCGGGAGACCCAGTACTTC. Translated: CASSQDWRETQYF.

The V call is TRBV5-1, the J call TRBJ2-7, with TRBD2 matching 7 bases. The CDR3 runs 17 residues. V trimming: 0 bases; J trimming: 2 bases; junction bases outside the gene matches: 11. Germline-derived CDR1 and CDR2 are SGHRS and YFSETQ. The CDR3 DNA follows: TGCGCCAGCAGCTTGGACCCGGGAGGCCAAACCACCTACGAGCAGTACTTC. This encodes CASSLDPGGQTTYEQYF.

This chain links TRBV5-1 with TRBJ2-2; tentatively, D is TRBD1 (6 bases). The V end lost 4 bases, the J end lost 3 bases, and 16 bases lay between the germline ends. This CDR3 has 16 residues. CDR1 is SGHRS, CDR2 YFSETQ, per germline. The CDR3 spells CASSPVEGGYTGELFF. In nucleotides, the CDR3 is TGCGCCAGCAGCCCGGTGGAAGGGGGTTACACCGGGGAGCTGTTTTTT. Full variable domain (missing parts from reference TRBV5-1 and TRBJ2-2): KAGVTQTPRYLIKTRGQQVTLSCSPISGHRSVSWYQQTPGQGLQFLFEYFSETQRNKGNFPGRFSGRQFSNSRSEMNVSTLELGDSALYLCASSPVEGGYTGELFFGEGSRLTVL.

This CDR3 reads CASSFEAGMPYEQYF. The CDR3 DNA reads TGTGCCAGCAGTTTTGAGGCAGGGATGCCCTACGAGCAGTACTTC. The V call is TRBV28, the J call TRBJ2-7, with a possible D match to TRBD1 (5 bases). V was shortened by 3 bases and J by 2 bases, with 14 bases between the two germline ends. This CDR3 comprises 15 residues. Germline V gene data show CDR1 as MDHEN and CDR2 as SYDVKM. Full variable domain (rest looked up from reference TRBV28 and TRBJ2-7): DVKVTQSSRYLVKRTGEKVFLECVQDMDHENMFWYRQDPGLGLRLIYFSYDVKMKEKGDIPEGYSVSREKKERFSLILESASTNQTSMYLCASSFEAGMPYEQYFGPGTRLTVT.

V and J are TRBV6-5 and TRBJ2-7; 8 bases are a match to TRBD1. The ends lost 6 bases at V and 3 bases at J; junction bases unmatched: 10. Germline CDR1 reads MNHEY; CDR2 reads SVGAGI. The CDR3 runs to 15 residues. The CDR3, as DNA: TGTGCCAGCAGCCGTCAGGGACAGGCCCTCTACGAGCAGTACTTC. It yields the protein CASSRQGQALYEQYF.

This clone occurred a few times. V usage is TRBV19 and J usage is TRBJ2-1; 9 nucleotides line up with TRBD1. Looked up from germline, CDR1 is LNHDA and CDR2 is SQIVND (reference sequence). The J segment lost 4 bases and the V segment lost 7 bases, leaving 11 bases of the junction unmatched. There are 16 residues in the CDR3. CDR3 amino acids: CASTIPGTGRYNEQFF. CDR3 coding DNA: TGTGCCAGTACCATTCCTGGGACAGGGCGTTACAATGAGCAGTTCTTC.

V is TRBV24-1 and J is TRBJ2-3; 8 positions agree with TRBD2. The CDR3 covers 15 residues. In germline, CDR1 is KGHDR, CDR2 SFDVKD. V was clipped by 5 bases and J by 6 bases; unmatched bases: 9. Here the CDR3 reads CATSGPGGPGDTQYF. In DNA form, the CDR3 reads TGTGCCACCAGTGGCCCGGGGGGGCCTGGGGATACGCAGTATTTT.

The chain uses TRBV12-3 or TRBV12-4 and TRBJ1-2; TRBD1 aligns across 8 bases. With V trimmed by 7 bases and J by 4 bases, 5 bases remained unmatched. This CDR3 is 13 amino acids long. CDR3 amino acids: CASTITGGYGYTF. CDR3 DNA sequence: TGTGCCAGCACTATTACAGGGGGCTATGGCTACACCTTC.

This rearrangement joins TRBV7-9 to TRBJ2-7, with no clear D. The CDR3 extends over 13 amino acids. Germline CDR1 reads SEHNR; CDR2 reads FQNEAQ (reference sequence). V shed 3 bases and J shed 0 bases, with 6 bases lying between them. The DNA of the CDR3 is TGTGCCAGCAGCTTCCCGGTCTCCTACGAGCAGTACTTC. Translated: CASSFPVSYEQYF.

The chain couples TRBV10-2 to TRBJ1-2, with 7 bases lining up with TRBD1. Germline values: CDR1 WSHSY, CDR2 SAAADI. CDR3 size: 16 residues. Trimming removed 0 bases from V and 0 bases from J; junction bases left unmatched: 4. DNA for the CDR3: TGCGCCAGCAGTGAGTCGTGGGGGACAGCTAACTATGGCTACACCTTC. Its translation is CASSESWGTANYGYTF.